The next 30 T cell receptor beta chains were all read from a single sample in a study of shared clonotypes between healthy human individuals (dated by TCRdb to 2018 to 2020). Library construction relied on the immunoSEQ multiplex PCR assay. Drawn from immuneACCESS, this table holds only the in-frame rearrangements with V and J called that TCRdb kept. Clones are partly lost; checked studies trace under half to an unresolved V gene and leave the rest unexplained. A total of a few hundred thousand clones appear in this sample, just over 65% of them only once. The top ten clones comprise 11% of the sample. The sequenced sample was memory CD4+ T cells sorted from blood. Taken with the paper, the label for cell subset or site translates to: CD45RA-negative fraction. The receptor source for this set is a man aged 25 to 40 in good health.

As DNA, the CDR3 is TGTGCCAGCAGCTTAGTGACACTTCAAGAGACCCAGTACTTC. This encodes CASSLVTLQETQYF. The V and J genes are TRBV13 and TRBJ2-5, with no clear D. The CDR3 runs 14 residues. With 1 base removed from V and 2 bases from J, the gap between germline ends came to 8 bases. Germline values: CDR1 PRHDT, CDR2 FYEKMQ (reference sequence). Using reference TRBV13 and TRBJ2-5 for the parts outside the CDR3, the full variable domain is AAGVIQSPRHLIKEKRETATLKCYPIPRHDTVYWYQQGPGQDPQFLISFYEKMQSDKGSIPDRFSAQQFSDYHSELNMSSLELGDSALYFCASSLVTLQETQYFGPGTRLLVL.

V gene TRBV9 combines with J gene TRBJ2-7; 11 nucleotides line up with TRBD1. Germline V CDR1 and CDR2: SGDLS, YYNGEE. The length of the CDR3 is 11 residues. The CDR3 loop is CAGQGAGEQYF. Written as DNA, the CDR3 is TGTGCAGGACAGGGGGCGGGCGAGCAGTACTTC.

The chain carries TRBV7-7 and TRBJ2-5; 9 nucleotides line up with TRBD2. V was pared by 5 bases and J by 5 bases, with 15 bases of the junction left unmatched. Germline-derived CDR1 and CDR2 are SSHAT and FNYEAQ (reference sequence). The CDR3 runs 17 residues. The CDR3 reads CASSPRRSGGRRETQYF. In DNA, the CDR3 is TGTGCCAGCAGCCCCCGACGTAGCGGGGGCCGTAGGGAGACCCAGTACTTC.

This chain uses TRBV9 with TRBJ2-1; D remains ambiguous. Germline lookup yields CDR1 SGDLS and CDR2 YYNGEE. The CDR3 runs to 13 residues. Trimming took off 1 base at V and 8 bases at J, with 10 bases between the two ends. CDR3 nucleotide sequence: TGTGCCAGCAGCGTAAAAGATCGGGATGAGCAGTTCTTC. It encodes CASSVKDRDEQFF.

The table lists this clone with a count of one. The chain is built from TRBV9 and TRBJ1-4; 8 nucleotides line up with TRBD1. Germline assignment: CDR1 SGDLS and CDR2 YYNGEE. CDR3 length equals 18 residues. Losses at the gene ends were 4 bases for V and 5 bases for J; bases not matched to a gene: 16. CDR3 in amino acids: CASSLGPGQGIKNEKLFF. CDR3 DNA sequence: TGTGCCAGCAGCCTAGGGCCCGGACAGGGAATAAAGAATGAAAAACTGTTTTTT. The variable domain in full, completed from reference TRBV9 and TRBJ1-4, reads DSGVTQTPKHLITATGQRVTLRCSPRSGDLSVYWYQQSLDQGLQFLIQYYNGEERAKGNILERFSAQQFPDLHSELNLSSLELGDSALYFCASSLGPGQGIKNEKLFFGSGTQLSVL.

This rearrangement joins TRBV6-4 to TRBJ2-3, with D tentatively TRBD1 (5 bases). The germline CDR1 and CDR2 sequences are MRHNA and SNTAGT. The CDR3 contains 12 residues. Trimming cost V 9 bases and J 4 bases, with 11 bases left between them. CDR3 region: CASVRAPDTQYF. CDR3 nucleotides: TGTGCCAGTGTCAGGGCCCCAGATACGCAGTATTTT.

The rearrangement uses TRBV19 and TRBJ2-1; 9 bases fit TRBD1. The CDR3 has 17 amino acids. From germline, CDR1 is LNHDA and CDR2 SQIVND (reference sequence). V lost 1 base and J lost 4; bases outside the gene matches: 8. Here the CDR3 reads CASSIARPGTGYNEQFF. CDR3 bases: TGTGCCAGTAGTATAGCTCGGCCCGGGACAGGGTACAATGAGCAGTTCTTC.

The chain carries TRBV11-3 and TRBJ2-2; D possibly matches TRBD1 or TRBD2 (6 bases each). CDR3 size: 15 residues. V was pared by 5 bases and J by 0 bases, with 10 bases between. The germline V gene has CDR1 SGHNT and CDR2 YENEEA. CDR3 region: CASSRGQTNTGELFF. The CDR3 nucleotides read TGTGCCAGCAGCCGGGGGCAGACGAACACCGGGGAGCTGTTTTTT.

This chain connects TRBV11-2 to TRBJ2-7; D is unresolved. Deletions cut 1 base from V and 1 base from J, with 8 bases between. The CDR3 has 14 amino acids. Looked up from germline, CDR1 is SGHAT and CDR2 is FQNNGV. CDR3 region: CASSLGARSYEQYF. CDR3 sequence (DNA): TGTGCCAGCAGCTTAGGGGCTCGATCCTACGAGCAGTACTTC.

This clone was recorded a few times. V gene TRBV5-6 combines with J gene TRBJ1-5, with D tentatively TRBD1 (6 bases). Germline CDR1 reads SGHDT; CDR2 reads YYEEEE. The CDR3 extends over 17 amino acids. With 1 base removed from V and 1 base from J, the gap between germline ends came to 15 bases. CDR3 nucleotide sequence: TGTGCCAGCAGCTTGAGCAGGGGTGGGGGCAGCAATCAGCCCCAGCATTTT. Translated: CASSLSRGGGSNQPQHF.

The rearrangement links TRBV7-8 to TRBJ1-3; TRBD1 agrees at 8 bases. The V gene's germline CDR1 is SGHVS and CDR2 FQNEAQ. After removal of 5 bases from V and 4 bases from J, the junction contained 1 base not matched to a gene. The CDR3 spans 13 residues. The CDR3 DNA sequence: TGTGCCAGCAGCCACAGGGGGGGAAACACCATATATTTT. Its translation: CASSHRGGNTIYF.

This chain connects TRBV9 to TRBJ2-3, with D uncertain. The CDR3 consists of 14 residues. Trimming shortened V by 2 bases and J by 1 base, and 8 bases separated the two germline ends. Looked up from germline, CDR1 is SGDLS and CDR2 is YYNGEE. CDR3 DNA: TGTGCCAGCAGCGTCGCGACTCGCACAGATACGCAGTATTTT. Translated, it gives CASSVATRTDTQYF.

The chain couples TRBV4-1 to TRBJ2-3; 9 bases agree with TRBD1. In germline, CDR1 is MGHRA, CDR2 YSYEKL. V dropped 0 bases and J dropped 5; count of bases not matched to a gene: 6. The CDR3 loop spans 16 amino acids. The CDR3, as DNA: TGCGCCAGCAGCCAAGATATGGGACAGGGAGGAGATACGCAGTATTTT. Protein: CASSQDMGQGGDTQYF.

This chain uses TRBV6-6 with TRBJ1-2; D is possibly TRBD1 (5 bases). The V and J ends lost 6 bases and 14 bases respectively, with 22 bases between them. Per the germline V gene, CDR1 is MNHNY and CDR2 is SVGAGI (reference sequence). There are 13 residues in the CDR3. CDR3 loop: CASSPPGNTLRTF. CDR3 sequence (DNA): TGTGCCAGCAGCCCCCCAGGGAATACTCTGAGAACCTTC.

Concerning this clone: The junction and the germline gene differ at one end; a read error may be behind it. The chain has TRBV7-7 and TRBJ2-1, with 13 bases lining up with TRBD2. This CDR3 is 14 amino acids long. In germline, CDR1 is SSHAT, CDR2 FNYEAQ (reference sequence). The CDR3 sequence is CASSSGTSGVEQFF. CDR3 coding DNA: TGTGCTAGCAGCTCTGGGACTAGCGGGGTTGAGCAGTTCTTC.

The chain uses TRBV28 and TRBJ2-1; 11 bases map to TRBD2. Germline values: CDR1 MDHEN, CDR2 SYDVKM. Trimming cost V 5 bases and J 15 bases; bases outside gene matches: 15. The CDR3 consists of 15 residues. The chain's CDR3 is CASSPGRTSGLLAFF. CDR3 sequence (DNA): TGTGCCAGCAGTCCGGGGAGGACTAGCGGGTTATTAGCGTTCTTC.

Here the CDR3 DNA reads TGTGCCAGCAGGCCTCGGACCTACCTACCGGCTTTCTTT. Translating it yields CASRPRTYLPAFF. The genes are TRBV27 and TRBJ1-1; D uncertain. Trimming took 6 bases from V and 11 from J, leaving 19 bases between them. Germline V lookup: CDR1 MNHEY, CDR2 SMNVEV (reference sequence). This CDR3 is built from 13 residues.

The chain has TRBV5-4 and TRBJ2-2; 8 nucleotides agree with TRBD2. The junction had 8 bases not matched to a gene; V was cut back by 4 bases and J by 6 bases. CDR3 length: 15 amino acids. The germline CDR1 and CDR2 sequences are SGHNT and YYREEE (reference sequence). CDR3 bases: TGTGCCAGCAGCGTGCGGGGGGCTGGGGCCGGGGAGCTGTTTTTT. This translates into CASSVRGAGAGELFF.

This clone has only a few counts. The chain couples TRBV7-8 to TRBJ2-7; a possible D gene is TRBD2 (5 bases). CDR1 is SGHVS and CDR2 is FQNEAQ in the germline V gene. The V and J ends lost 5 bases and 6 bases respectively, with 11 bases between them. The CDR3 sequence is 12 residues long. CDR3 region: CASSPNRGEQYF. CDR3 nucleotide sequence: TGTGCCAGCAGCCCCAACCGGGGCGAGCAGTACTTC.

DNA for the CDR3: TGTGCCAGCAGCTTGATGGGTACAGCCACCTACGAGCAGTACTTC. Translated: CASSLMGTATYEQYF. The chain is built from TRBV5-4 and TRBJ2-7; D is ambiguous. The germline CDR1 and CDR2 sequences are SGHNT and YYREEE (reference sequence). Trimming stripped 1 base from V and 2 bases from J, with 13 bases between. The CDR3 sequence is 15 residues long.

CDR3 residues: CASNEAAGVDQPQHF. The CDR3, as DNA: TGTGCCAGCAACGAGGCGGCAGGGGTCGATCAGCCCCAGCATTTT. V and J are TRBV28 and TRBJ1-5; possibly TRBD1 for D (6 bases). Trimming left V 7 bases short and J 5 bases short, with 18 bases between. The CDR3 runs 15 residues. Germline CDR1 reads MDHEN; CDR2 reads SYDVKM.

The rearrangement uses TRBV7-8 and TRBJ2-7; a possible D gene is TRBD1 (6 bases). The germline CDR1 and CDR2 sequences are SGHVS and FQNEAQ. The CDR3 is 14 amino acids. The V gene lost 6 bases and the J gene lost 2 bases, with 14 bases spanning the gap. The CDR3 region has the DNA TGTGCCAGCAGTTGGGACAACGGGGCCTACGAGCAGTACTTC. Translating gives CASSWDNGAYEQYF.

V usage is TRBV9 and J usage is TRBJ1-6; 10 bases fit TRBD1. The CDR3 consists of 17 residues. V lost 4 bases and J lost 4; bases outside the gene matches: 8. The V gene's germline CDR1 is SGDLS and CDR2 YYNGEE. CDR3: CASSSLPGQGYNSPLHF. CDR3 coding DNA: TGTGCCAGCAGCTCATTGCCGGGACAGGGGTATAATTCACCCCTCCACTTT.

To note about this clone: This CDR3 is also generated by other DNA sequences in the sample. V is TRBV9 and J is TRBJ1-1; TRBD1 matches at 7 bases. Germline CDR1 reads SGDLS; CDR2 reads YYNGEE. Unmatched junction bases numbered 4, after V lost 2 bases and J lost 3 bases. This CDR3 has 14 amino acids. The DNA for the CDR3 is TGTGCCAGCAGCGTCGGACAGGAGGACACTGAAGCTTTCTTT. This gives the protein CASSVGQEDTEAFF. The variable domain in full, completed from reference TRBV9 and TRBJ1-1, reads DSGVTQTPKHLITATGQRVTLRCSPRSGDLSVYWYQQSLDQGLQFLIQYYNGEERAKGNILERFSAQQFPDLHSELNLSSLELGDSALYFCASSVGQEDTEAFFGQGTRLTVV.

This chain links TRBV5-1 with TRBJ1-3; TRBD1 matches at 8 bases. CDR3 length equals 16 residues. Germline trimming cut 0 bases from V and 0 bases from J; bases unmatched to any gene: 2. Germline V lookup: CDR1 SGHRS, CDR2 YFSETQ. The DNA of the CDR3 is TGCGCCAGCAGCTTGGGGGGGACAGGCTCTGGAAACACCATATATTTT. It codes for CASSLGGTGSGNTIYF.

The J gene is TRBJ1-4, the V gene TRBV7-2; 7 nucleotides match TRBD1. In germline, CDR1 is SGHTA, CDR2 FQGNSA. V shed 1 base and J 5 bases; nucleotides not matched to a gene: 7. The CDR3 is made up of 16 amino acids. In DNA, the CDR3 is TGTGCCAGCAGCTTAGGATTACAGGGGAGGAATGAAAAACTGTTTTTT. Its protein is CASSLGLQGRNEKLFF.

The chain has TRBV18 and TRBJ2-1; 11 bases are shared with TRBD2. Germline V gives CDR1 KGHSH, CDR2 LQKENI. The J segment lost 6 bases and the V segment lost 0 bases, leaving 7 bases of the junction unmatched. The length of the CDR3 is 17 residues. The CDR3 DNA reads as TGTGCCAGCTCACCACCGGGGGCACTAGCGGGAGTCAATGAGCAGTTCTTC. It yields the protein CASSPPGALAGVNEQFF.

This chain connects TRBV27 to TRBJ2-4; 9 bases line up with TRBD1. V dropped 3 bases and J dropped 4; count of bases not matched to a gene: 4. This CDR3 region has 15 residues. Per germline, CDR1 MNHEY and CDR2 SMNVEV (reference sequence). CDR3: CASSFGQGKKNIQYF. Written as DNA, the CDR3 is TGTGCCAGCAGTTTTGGACAGGGGAAGAAAAACATTCAGTACTTC.

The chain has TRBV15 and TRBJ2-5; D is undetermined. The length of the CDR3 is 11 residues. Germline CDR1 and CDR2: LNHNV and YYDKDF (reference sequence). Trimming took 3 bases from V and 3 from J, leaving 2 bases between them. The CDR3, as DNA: TGTGCCACCAGCAGTAAAGAGACCCAGTACTTC. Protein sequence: CATSSKETQYF.

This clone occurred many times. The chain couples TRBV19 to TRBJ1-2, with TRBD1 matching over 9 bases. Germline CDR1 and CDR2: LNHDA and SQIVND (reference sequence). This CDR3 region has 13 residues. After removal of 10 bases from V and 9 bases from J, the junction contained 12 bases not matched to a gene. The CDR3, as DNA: TGTGCCACCACCGCCGGGACAGGGAGCAGCTACACCTTC. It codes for CATTAGTGSSYTF.